This TCR beta chain comes out of a study of blood T cells in healthy people across ages. Study results and limitations: The donors' CMV status was not determined, possibly confounding changes in expanded clonotypes.

The sample providers were healthy Caucasian people from Russia, aged about 6 to 90. As concerns this clonotype: Its antigen is unknown.

Together with a sample-barcoded 5' primer, a J-beta primer mix was included in a second PCR lasting about 7 to 11 cycles. A single record per CDR3 protein comes from TCRdb applying MiXCR to the 5' RACE reads. Of nearly 800,000 distinct CDR3 sequences detected, approximately 53% appear once; the ten largest clones hold approximately 24%. The TCR was taken from a man aged 35 to 55 in good health. The sample comprised blood.

CDR3 nucleotide sequence: TGTGCCAGCAGTCACAGGGGGCGCGGGCCTTGGATAGATACGCAGTATTTT. Protein: CASSHRGRGPWIDTQYF. V and J are TRBV6-5 and TRBJ2-3; 9 bases are shared with TRBD1. The CDR3 runs 17 residues. Germline CDR1 is MNHEY and CDR2 is SVGAGI. After removal of 5 bases from V and 5 bases from J, the junction contained 14 bases not matched to a gene.